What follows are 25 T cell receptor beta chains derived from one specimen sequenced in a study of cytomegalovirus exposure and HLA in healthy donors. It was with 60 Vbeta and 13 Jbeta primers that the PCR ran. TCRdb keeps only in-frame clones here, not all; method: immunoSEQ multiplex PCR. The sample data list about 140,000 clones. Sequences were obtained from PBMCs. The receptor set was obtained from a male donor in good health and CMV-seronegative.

The CDR3 loop is CASSPVRGLESYNEQFF. Written as DNA, the CDR3 is TGTGCCAGCTCACCAGTCCGGGGACTTGAGTCCTACAATGAGCAGTTCTTC. This chain links TRBV18 with TRBJ2-1, with a weak D call TRBD2 (6 bases). The germline CDR1 and CDR2 sequences are KGHSH and LQKENI. The CDR3 is 17 amino acids. Trimming took off 2 bases at V and 1 base at J, with 15 bases between the two ends. Supplemented by reference TRBV18 and TRBJ2-1, the full variable domain reads NAGVMQNPRHLVRRRGQEARLRCSPMKGHSHVYWYRQLPEEGLKFMVYLQKENIIDESGMPKERFSAEFPKEGPSILRIQQVVRGDSAAYFCASSPVRGLESYNEQFFGPGTRLTVL.

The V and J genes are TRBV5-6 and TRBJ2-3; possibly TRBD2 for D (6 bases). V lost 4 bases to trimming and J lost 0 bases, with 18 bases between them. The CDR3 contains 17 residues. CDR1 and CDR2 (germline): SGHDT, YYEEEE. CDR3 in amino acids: CASSQLRDASSTDTQYF. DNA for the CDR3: TGTGCCAGCAGCCAGCTGCGGGACGCCTCTAGCACAGATACGCAGTATTTT.

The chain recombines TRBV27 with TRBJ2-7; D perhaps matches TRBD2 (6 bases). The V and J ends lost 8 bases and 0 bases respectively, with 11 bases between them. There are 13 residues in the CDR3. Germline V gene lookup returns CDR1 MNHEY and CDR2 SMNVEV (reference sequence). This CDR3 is CASGDWPSYEQYF. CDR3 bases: TGTGCCAGCGGGGACTGGCCCTCCTACGAGCAGTACTTC.

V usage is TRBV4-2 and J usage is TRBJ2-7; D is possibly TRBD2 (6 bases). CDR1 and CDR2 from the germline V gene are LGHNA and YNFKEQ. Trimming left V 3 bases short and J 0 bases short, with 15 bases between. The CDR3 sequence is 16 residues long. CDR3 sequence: CASSHPEGQSSYEQYF. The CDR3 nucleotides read TGTGCCAGCAGCCACCCGGAGGGGCAGAGCTCCTACGAGCAGTACTTC.

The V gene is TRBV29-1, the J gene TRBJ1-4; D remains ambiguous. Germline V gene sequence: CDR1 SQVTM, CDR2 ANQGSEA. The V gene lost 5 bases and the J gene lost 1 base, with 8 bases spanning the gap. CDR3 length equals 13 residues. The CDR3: CSVPGGTNEKLFF. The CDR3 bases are TGCAGCGTTCCGGGTGGAACTAATGAAAAACTGTTTTTT.

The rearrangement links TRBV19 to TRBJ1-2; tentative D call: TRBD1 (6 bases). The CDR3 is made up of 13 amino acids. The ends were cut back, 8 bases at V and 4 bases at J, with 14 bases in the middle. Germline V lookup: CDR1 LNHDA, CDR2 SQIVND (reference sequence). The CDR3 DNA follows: TGTGCCAGTGGTGGGGGCGCTTTCTATGGCTACACCTTC. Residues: CASGGGAFYGYTF.

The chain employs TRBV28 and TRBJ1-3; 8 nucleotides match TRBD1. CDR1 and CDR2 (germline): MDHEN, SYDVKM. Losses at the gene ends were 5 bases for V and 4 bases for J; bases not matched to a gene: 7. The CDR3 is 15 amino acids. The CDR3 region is CASSLGQGGGNTIYF. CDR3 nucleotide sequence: TGTGCCAGCAGTCTCGGACAGGGAGGGGGAAACACCATATATTTT.

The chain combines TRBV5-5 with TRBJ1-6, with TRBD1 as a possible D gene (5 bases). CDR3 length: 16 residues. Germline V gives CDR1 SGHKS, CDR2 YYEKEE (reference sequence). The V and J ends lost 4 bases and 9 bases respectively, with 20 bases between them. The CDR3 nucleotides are TGTGCCAGCAGCCCTATGACAGAGAACAGGCGTTCACCCCTCCACTTT. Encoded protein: CASSPMTENRRSPLHF.

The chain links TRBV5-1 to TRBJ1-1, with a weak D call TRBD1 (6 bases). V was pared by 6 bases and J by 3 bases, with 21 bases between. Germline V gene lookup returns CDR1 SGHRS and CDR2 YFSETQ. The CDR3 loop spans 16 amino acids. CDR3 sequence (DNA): TGCGCCAGCAAATTTCAGGTCGGTCCAGGGGACACTGAAGCTTTCTTT. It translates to CASKFQVGPGDTEAFF.

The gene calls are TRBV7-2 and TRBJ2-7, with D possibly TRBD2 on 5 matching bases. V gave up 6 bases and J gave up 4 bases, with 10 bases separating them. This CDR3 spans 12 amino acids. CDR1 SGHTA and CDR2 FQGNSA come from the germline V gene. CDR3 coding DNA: TGTGCCAGCAGTTACACGGGGTACGAGCAGTACTTC. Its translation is CASSYTGYEQYF.

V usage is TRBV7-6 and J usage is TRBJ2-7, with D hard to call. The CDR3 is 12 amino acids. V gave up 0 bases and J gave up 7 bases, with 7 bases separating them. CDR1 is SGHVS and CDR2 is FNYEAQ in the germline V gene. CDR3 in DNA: TGTGCCAGCAGCTTAGCGCTAGGTGAGCAGTACTTC. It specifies CASSLALGEQYF.

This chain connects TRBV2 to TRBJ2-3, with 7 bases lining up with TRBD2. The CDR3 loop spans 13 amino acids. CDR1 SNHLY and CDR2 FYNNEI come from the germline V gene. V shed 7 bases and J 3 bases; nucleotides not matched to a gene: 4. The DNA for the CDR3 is TGTGCCAGCATTCGCGGGGGTACAGATACGCAGTATTTT. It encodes CASIRGGTDTQYF. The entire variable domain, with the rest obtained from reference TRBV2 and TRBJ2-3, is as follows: EPEVTQTPSHQVTQMGQEVILRCVPISNHLYFYWYRQILGQKVEFLVSFYNNEISEKSEIFDDQFSVERPDGSNFTLKIRSTKLEDSAMYFCASIRGGTDTQYFGPGTRLTVL.

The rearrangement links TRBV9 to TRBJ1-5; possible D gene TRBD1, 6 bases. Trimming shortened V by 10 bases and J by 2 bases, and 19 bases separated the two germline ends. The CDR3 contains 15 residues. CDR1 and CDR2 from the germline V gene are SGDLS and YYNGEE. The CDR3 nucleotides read TGTGCCTCAAACGAGGGGGGGCCGGGCAATCAGCCCCAGCATTTT. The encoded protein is CASNEGGPGNQPQHF.

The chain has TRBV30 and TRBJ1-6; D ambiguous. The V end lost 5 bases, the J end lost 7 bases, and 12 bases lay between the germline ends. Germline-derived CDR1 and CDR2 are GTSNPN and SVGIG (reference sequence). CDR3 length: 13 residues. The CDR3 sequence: CAWGPNVNSPLHF. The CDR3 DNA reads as TGTGCCTGGGGGCCCAACGTGAATTCACCCCTCCACTTT.

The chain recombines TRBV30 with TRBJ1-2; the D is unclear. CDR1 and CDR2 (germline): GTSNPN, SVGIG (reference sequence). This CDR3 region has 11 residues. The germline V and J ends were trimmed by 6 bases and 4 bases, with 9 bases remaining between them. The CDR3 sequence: CACRGTYGYTF. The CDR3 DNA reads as TGTGCCTGCCGGGGTACCTATGGCTACACCTTC.

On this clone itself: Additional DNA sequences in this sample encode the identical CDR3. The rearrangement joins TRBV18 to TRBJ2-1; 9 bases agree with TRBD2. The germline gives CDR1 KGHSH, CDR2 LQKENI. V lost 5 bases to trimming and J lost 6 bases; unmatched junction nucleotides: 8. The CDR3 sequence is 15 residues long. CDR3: CASSSTAGGLNEQFF. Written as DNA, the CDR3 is TGTGCCAGCTCATCCACGGCGGGGGGGCTCAATGAGCAGTTCTTC.

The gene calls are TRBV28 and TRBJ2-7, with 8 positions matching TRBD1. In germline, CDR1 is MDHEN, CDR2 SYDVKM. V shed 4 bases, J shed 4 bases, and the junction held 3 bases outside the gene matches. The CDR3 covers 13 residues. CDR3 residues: CASSWQGAYEQYF. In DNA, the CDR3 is TGTGCCAGCAGTTGGCAGGGGGCGTACGAGCAGTACTTC.

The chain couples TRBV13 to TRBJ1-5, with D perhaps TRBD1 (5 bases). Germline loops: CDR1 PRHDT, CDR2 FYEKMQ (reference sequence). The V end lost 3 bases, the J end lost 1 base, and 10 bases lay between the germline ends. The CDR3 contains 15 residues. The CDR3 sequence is CASSLRRGSNQPQHF. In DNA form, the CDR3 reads TGTGCCAGCAGCTTGCGGAGGGGAAGCAATCAGCCCCAGCATTTT. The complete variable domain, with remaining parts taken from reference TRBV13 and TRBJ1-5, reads AAGVIQSPRHLIKEKRETATLKCYPIPRHDTVYWYQQGPGQDPQFLISFYEKMQSDKGSIPDRFSAQQFSDYHSELNMSSLELGDSALYFCASSLRRGSNQPQHFGDGTRLSIL.

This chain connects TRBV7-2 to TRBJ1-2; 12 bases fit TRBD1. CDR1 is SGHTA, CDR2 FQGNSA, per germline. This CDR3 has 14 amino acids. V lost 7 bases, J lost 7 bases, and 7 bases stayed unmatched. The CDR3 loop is CASIGDRGLSGYTF. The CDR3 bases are TGTGCCAGCATCGGGGACAGGGGGCTCTCTGGCTACACCTTC.

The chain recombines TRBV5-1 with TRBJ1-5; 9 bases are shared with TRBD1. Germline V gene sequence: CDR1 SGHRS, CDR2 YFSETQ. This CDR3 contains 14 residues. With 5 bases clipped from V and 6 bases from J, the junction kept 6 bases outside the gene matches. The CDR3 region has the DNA TGCGCCAGCAGTCGGACAGGGGAGGGTCAGCCCCAGCATTTT. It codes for CASSRTGEGQPQHF. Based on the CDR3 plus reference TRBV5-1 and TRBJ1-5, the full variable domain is KAGVTQTPRYLIKTRGQQVTLSCSPISGHRSVSWYQQTPGQGLQFLFEYFSETQRNKGNFPGRFSGRQFSNSRSEMNVSTLELGDSALYLCASSRTGEGQPQHFGDGTRLSIL.

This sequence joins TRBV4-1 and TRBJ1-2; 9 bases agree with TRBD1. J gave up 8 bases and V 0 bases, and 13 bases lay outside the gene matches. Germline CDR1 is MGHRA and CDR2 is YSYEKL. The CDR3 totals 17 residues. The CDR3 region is CASSQDLTGGNPGGYTF. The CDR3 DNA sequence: TGCGCCAGCAGCCAAGATCTAACAGGGGGCAATCCTGGGGGCTACACCTTC.

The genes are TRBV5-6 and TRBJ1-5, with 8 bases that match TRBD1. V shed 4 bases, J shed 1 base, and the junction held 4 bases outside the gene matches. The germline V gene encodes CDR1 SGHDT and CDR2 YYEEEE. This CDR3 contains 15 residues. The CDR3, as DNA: TGTGCCAGCAGCGCCGGGACAGGCAGCAATCAGCCCCAGCATTTT. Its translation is CASSAGTGSNQPQHF.

The CDR3 bases are TGTGCCAGCAGCCCCGGGTCCTACAATGAGCAGTTCTTC. Translating it yields CASSPGSYNEQFF. The chain carries TRBV5-6 and TRBJ2-1; no reliable D call. With 4 bases removed from V and 1 base from J, the gap between germline ends came to 6 bases. This CDR3 comprises 13 residues. In germline, CDR1 is SGHDT, CDR2 YYEEEE.

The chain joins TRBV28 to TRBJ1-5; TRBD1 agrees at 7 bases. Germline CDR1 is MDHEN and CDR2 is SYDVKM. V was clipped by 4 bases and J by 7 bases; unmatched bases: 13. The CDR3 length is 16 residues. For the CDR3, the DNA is TGTGCCAGCAGTTCTTCCAGACAGGGCCCTGGCCAGCCCCAGCATTTT. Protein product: CASSSSRQGPGQPQHF.

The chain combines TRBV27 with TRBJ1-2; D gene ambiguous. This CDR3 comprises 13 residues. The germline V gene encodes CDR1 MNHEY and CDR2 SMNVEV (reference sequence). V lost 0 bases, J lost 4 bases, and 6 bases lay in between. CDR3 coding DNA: TGTGCCAGCAGTTTATCAAGCGTCTATGGCTACACCTTC. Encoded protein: CASSLSSVYGYTF.